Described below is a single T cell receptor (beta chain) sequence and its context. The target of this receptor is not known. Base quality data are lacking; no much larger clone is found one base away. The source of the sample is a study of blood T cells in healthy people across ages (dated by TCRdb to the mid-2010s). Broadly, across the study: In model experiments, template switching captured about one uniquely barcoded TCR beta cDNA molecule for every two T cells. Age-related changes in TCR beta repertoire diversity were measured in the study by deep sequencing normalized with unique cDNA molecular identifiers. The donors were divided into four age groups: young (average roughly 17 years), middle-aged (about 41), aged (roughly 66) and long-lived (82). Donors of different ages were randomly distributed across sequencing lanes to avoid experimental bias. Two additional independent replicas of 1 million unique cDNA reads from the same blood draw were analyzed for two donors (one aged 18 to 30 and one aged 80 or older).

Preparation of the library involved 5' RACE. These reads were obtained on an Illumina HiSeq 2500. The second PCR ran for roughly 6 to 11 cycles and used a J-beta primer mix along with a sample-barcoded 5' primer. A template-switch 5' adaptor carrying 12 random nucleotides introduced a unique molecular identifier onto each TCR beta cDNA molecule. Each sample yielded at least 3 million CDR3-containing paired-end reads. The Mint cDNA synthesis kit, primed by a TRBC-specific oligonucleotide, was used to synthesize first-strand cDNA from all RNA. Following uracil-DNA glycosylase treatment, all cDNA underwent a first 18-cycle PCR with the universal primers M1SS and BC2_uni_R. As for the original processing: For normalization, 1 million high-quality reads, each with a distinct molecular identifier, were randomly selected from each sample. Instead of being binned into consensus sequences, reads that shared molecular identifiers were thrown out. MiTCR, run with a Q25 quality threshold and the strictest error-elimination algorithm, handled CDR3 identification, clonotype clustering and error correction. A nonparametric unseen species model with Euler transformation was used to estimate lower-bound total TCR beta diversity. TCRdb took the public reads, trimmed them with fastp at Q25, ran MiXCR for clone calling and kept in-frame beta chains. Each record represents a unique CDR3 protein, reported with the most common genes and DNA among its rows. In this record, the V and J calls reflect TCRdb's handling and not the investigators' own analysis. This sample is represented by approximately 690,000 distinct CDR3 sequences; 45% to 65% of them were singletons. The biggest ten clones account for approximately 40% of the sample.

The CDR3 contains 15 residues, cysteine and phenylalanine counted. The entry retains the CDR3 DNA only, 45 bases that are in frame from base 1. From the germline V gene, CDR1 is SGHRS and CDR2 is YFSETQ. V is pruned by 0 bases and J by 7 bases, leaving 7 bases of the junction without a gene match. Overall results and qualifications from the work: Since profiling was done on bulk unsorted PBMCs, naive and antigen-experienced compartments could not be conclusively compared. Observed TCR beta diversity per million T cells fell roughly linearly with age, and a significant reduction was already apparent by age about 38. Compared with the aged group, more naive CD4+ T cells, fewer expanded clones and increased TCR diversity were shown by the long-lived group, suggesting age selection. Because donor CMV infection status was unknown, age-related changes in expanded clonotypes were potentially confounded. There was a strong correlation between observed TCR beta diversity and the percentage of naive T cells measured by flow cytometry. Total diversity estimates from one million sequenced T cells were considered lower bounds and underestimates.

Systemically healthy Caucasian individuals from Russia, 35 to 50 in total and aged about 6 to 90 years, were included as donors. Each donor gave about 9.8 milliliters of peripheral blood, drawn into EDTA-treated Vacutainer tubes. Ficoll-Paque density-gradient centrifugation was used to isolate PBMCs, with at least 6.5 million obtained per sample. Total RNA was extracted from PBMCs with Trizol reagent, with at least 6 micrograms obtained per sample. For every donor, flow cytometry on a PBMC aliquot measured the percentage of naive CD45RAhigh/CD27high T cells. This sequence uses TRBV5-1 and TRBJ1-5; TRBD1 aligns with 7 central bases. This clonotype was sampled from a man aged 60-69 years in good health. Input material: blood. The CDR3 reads CASSLEGGGEQPQHF. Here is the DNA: TGCGCCAGCAGCTTGGAGGGAGGGGGCGAGCAGCCCCAGCATTTT.